Shown below are 14 T cell receptor beta chains from a single sample sequenced in a study of blood T cell repertoires in COVID-19. Libraries were prepared by immunoSEQ multiplex PCR; TCRdb keeps only in-frame clonotypes and omits some of them. The repertoire has about 360,000 clones, 65% to 90% of them found once; the top ten carry 7.1%. Sequencing used peripheral blood. The receptors were gathered from an older woman with COVID-19, enrolled during active disease.

The chain employs TRBV24-1 and TRBJ1-2; 8 bases fit TRBD1. The CDR3 is 12 residues long. V shed 2 bases, J shed 8 bases, and the junction held 0 bases outside the gene matches. Germline values: CDR1 KGHDR, CDR2 SFDVKD. CDR3 protein: CATSDWTGGYTF. The CDR3 bases are TGTGCCACCAGTGATTGGACAGGGGGCTACACCTTC.

This chain joins TRBV6-4 and TRBJ1-1; TRBD1 matches 8 bases. V lost 5 bases and J lost 9; bases outside the gene matches: 11. Germline CDR1 and CDR2: MRHNA and SNTAGT. The CDR3 is 14 amino acids. The DNA of the CDR3 is TGTGCCAGCAGTTCCCAGCAGGGGGCATTGAAAGCTTTCTTT. This codes for CASSSQQGALKAFF.

Here the CDR3 DNA reads TGTGCCAGCAGCTCCCACAGGGGGGAAAATGAAAAACTGTTTTTT. It encodes CASSSHRGENEKLFF. The V call is TRBV7-2, the J call TRBJ1-4, with 8 bases fitting TRBD1. V trimming: 4 bases; J trimming: 5 bases; junction bases outside the gene matches: 6. The CDR3 runs to 15 residues. Germline assignment: CDR1 SGHTA and CDR2 FQGNSA.

This clone was picked up many times. The rearrangement uses TRBV27 and TRBJ2-7, with 7 bases fitting TRBD1. The CDR3 sequence is 13 residues long. V dropped 5 bases and J dropped 9; count of bases not matched to a gene: 10. Germline assignment: CDR1 MNHEY and CDR2 SMNVEV (reference sequence). CDR3 DNA sequence: TGTGCCAGCAGTATAACAGGGGCTGGGGGGCAGTACTTC. Protein: CASSITGAGGQYF.

The V and J genes are TRBV7-9 and TRBJ1-6; D perhaps matches TRBD1 (6 bases). Trimming shortened V by 5 bases and J by 7 bases, and 15 bases separated the two germline ends. The germline V gene encodes CDR1 SEHNR and CDR2 FQNEAQ (reference sequence). This CDR3 spans 15 amino acids. CDR3 in DNA: TGTGCCAGCAGCCCGAGGGGAGGGGGAAATTCACCCCTCCACTTT. Translating it yields CASSPRGGGNSPLHF.

V is TRBV9 and J is TRBJ1-5; weak D call: TRBD1 (5 bases). CDR3 length equals 15 residues. Trimming took off 0 bases at V and 3 bases at J, with 10 bases between the two ends. Germline values: CDR1 SGDLS, CDR2 YYNGEE. The CDR3: CASSVVPGPNQPQHF. The CDR3 DNA reads TGTGCCAGCAGCGTAGTGCCAGGGCCCAATCAGCCCCAGCATTTT.

The chain links TRBV27 to TRBJ1-2, with TRBD1 matching 9 bases. Per the germline V gene, CDR1 is MNHEY and CDR2 is SMNVEV (reference sequence). This CDR3 comprises 15 residues. After removal of 0 bases from V and 4 bases from J, the junction contained 3 bases not matched to a gene. CDR3 residues: CASSLSTGGLYGYTF. CDR3 coding DNA: TGTGCCAGCAGTTTATCAACAGGGGGCCTCTATGGCTACACCTTC.

The genes are TRBV12-3 or TRBV12-4 and TRBJ1-2; 7 bases agree with TRBD1. The CDR3 sequence is 13 residues long. The V segment lost 5 bases and the J segment 7 bases; nucleotides outside the gene matches: 7. Here the CDR3 DNA reads TGTGCCAGCAGTAACAGGGGTTTGGGTGGCTACACCTTC. It yields the protein CASSNRGLGGYTF.

The chain is built from TRBV6-5 and TRBJ1-2; 7 positions agree with TRBD1. The CDR3 runs to 14 residues. V was clipped by 5 bases and J by 2 bases; unmatched bases: 5. The germline V gene encodes CDR1 MNHEY and CDR2 SVGAGI. CDR3 sequence: CASSTTGQNYGYTF. CDR3 DNA sequence: TGTGCCAGCAGTACAACGGGACAGAACTATGGCTACACCTTC.

DNA for the CDR3: TGTGCCAGCAGCTTAGGGACAGGGGCAGGGGAGCAGTTCTTC. Protein sequence: CASSLGTGAGEQFF. The rearrangement links TRBV11-2 to TRBJ2-1, with 9 bases fitting TRBD1. V lost 1 base and J lost 10; bases outside the gene matches: 5. This CDR3 is 14 amino acids long. From germline, CDR1 is SGHAT and CDR2 FQNNGV.

This rearrangement joins TRBV9 to TRBJ1-2, with D maybe TRBD1 (5 bases). There are 14 residues in the CDR3. V was cut by 0 bases and J by 6 bases, with 12 bases left in between. Germline CDR1 SGDLS, CDR2 YYNGEE. The CDR3: CASSVEGLWDGYTF. The CDR3 DNA sequence: TGTGCCAGCAGCGTAGAGGGACTTTGGGATGGCTACACCTTC.

V gene TRBV9 combines with J gene TRBJ1-2, with D tentatively TRBD1 (6 bases). Germline V gives CDR1 SGDLS, CDR2 YYNGEE. The CDR3 contains 12 residues. Deletions cut 4 bases from V and 8 bases from J, with 12 bases between. CDR3 amino acids: CASSILRGGYTF. The CDR3 nucleotides read TGTGCCAGCAGCATACTCAGGGGAGGCTACACCTTC.

This clone was recorded once. The chain joins TRBV5-1 to TRBJ2-1; a possible D gene is TRBD1 (5 bases). From germline, CDR1 is SGHRS and CDR2 YFSETQ. Trimming took 6 bases from V and 1 from J, leaving 14 bases between them. The CDR3 is made up of 15 amino acids. The CDR3 nucleotides read TGCGCCAGCACCATCTTAGACAGTTCCTACAATGAGCAGTTCTTC. Translated: CASTILDSSYNEQFF.

V and J are TRBV30 and TRBJ1-1; possibly TRBD1 for D (6 bases). Germline assignment: CDR1 GTSNPN and CDR2 SVGIG (reference sequence). Between the trimmed V and J ends, which lost 7 bases and 8 bases, there was a span of 20 bases. The CDR3 runs to 13 residues. The CDR3 DNA reads TGTGCCTATACCCAATTTTCCGGGACAGAAGCTTTCTTT. It translates to CAYTQFSGTEAFF.